Sequencing of this T cell receptor (beta chain) was carried out in a study of blood T cell repertoires in COVID-19. For the study at large: Samples of COVID-19 (acute and convalescent) were obtained from the United States, Italy and Spain. The analysed material was cDNA or gDNA that came from T cells, B-cell-depleted T cells, or PBMCs.

V was cut by 3 bases and J by 3 bases, with 8 bases left in between. The CDR3 length is 13 residues. In the study's own analysis: Nucleated cell counts were estimated from reference gene primer amplification. Sequenced by immunoSEQ multiplex PCR; TCRdb stores in-frame clones only, minus some. That table supplies the V and J calls and clone size; D and trimming were determined from the DNA. This repertoire shows some 220,000 clones, under 90% found once; its top ten account for more than 4.5%. J is TRBJ2-5 and V is TRBV12-3 or TRBV12-4; D possibly corresponds to TRBD2 (5 bases). The TCR originated in a woman aged 60-75 years who had recovered from COVID-19. The sequenced material came from peripheral blood. The CDR3 loop is CASSFTRKETQYF. Here the CDR3 DNA reads TGTGCCAGCAGTTTTACTAGAAAAGAGACCCAGTACTTC.